This passage covers 20 T cell receptor beta chains from one sample sequenced in a study of blood T cell repertoires in COVID-19 (TCRdb year 2020). Libraries were prepared through the immunoSEQ multiplex PCR assay. The immuneACCESS repertoire file appears here via TCRdb, limited to in-frame rearrangements. These files lack a portion of the clones; in checked studies, under half of the deficit traces to unresolved V genes, and the cause of the others is not known. Counted in this sample were 250,000 to 400,000 clones; around 88% of them appeared once. The biggest ten clones account for 1.5% to 2% of the sample. Material for sequencing was peripheral blood. The receptor source for this set is a woman aged 25-40 years with COVID-19, enrolled during active disease.

The V gene is TRBV4-1, the J gene TRBJ1-2, with TRBD1 identical over 8 bases. The germline V gene has CDR1 MGHRA and CDR2 YSYEKL. This CDR3 spans 14 amino acids. Unmatched junction bases numbered 6, after V lost 2 bases and J lost 7 bases. The CDR3 loop reads CASSQPGGGSGYTF. CDR3 DNA: TGCGCCAGCAGCCAACCAGGGGGCGGTTCTGGCTACACCTTC.

The V call is TRBV28, the J call TRBJ1-3; 10 nucleotides agree with TRBD1. V was pared by 6 bases and J by 0 bases, with 5 bases of the junction left unmatched. CDR1 MDHEN and CDR2 SYDVKM come from the germline V gene. The CDR3 sequence is 16 residues long. CDR3 region: CASRYRDRGSGNTIYF. DNA of the CDR3: TGTGCCAGCAGATACCGGGACAGGGGCTCTGGAAACACCATATATTTT.

The chain links TRBV5-6 to TRBJ1-2; TRBD1 is a possible D gene (6 bases). Germline V gives CDR1 SGHDT, CDR2 YYEEEE. This CDR3 is 14 amino acids long. The V gene lost 2 bases and the J gene lost 7 bases, with 15 bases spanning the gap. In DNA, the CDR3 is TGTGCCAGCAGCTTCATACAGGGTTCAGCTGGCTACACCTTC. Its translation: CASSFIQGSAGYTF.

The J gene is TRBJ1-2, the V gene TRBV2, with D tentatively TRBD1 (5 bases). Trimming took off 10 bases at V and 4 bases at J, with 16 bases between the two ends. Looked up from germline, CDR1 is SNHLY and CDR2 is FYNNEI. The CDR3 sequence is 13 residues long. This CDR3 reads CATTVGESYGYTF. The DNA for the CDR3 is TGTGCCACCACGGTAGGGGAATCCTATGGCTACACCTTC.

The V call is TRBV2, the J call TRBJ2-7; D may be TRBD1 (6 bases). Germline V gene lookup returns CDR1 SNHLY and CDR2 FYNNEI. The ends were cut back, 7 bases at V and 2 bases at J, with 12 bases in the middle. CDR3 size: 13 residues. CDR3 in DNA: TGTGCCAGCAAATGGACAGAAACCTACGAGCAGTACTTC. As protein: CASKWTETYEQYF.

The chain carries TRBV2 and TRBJ1-6; D unclear. Germline V gene data show CDR1 as SNHLY and CDR2 as FYNNEI. The V end lost 1 base, the J end lost 0 bases, and 7 bases lay between the germline ends. The CDR3 sequence is 16 residues long. CDR3 region: CASSEGASSYNSPLHF. CDR3 sequence (DNA): TGTGCCAGCAGTGAAGGGGCGAGCTCCTATAATTCACCCCTCCACTTT.

This sequence joins TRBV24-1 and TRBJ2-1, with TRBD2 identical over 7 bases. The CDR3 runs to 12 residues. With V trimmed by 10 bases and J by 8 bases, 7 bases remained unmatched. CDR1 is KGHDR and CDR2 is SFDVKD in the germline V gene. The chain's CDR3 is CATSGEGDEQFF. CDR3 sequence (DNA): TGTGCCACGTCGGGGGAGGGCGATGAGCAGTTCTTC.

The chain couples TRBV19 to TRBJ1-2; weak D call: TRBD1 (6 bases). The V gene's germline CDR1 is LNHDA and CDR2 SQIVND (reference sequence). This CDR3 region has 16 residues. V was clipped by 5 bases and J by 0 bases, with 16 bases between them. The CDR3 DNA sequence: TGTGCCAGTAGTCAACGCTCGAAGGGGGCTAACTATGGCTACACCTTC. Its protein product is CASSQRSKGANYGYTF.

The chain recombines TRBV5-6 with TRBJ1-4; 9 bases line up with TRBD1. There are 15 residues in the CDR3. The V gene's germline CDR1 is SGHDT and CDR2 YYEEEE. V shed 3 bases and J 3 bases; nucleotides not matched to a gene: 3. CDR3 loop: CASSWRTGANEKLFF. The CDR3 region has the DNA TGTGCCAGCAGCTGGAGGACAGGGGCTAATGAAAAACTGTTTTTT.

This clone was observed a single time. CDR3 amino acids: CASSQSSQGSSYNEQFF. CDR3 nucleotide sequence: TGTGCCAGCAGCCAATCTTCACAGGGGAGCTCCTACAATGAGCAGTTCTTC. This rearrangement joins TRBV4-2 to TRBJ2-1; 7 nucleotides line up with TRBD1. This CDR3 region has 17 residues. V was pared by 2 bases and J by 0 bases, with 7 bases of the junction left unmatched. Germline loops: CDR1 LGHNA, CDR2 YNFKEQ.

This clone has only one observation. The rearrangement links TRBV21-1 to TRBJ1-3; the table's D call of TRBD1 was not tested on the DNA. TRBV21-1 is labeled a pseudogene. The CDR3 spans 17 residues. In DNA, the CDR3 is TGTGCCAGCAGCAATGGAGAGGGGACAGCCTCTGGAAACACCATATATTTT. Amino acid sequence: CASSNGEGTASGNTIYF.

J is TRBJ1-6 and V is TRBV6-1; possible D gene TRBD1, 6 bases. The germline V gene encodes CDR1 MNHNS and CDR2 SASEGT. With 4 bases removed from V and 0 bases from J, the gap between germline ends came to 10 bases. The CDR3 extends over 16 amino acids. CDR3 DNA sequence: TGTGCCAGCAGTGGACCCAGGGGCTCCTATAATTCACCCCTCCACTTT. Translation: CASSGPRGSYNSPLHF.

This clone was seen only once. This chain connects TRBV18 to TRBJ2-6; D gene ambiguous. Trimming removed 3 bases at V and 4 bases at J, with 4 bases between. CDR1 and CDR2 from the germline V gene are KGHSH and LQKENI. The length of the CDR3 is 13 residues. The CDR3 here is CASSPGGANVLTF. Written as DNA, the CDR3 is TGTGCCAGCTCACCCGGGGGGGCCAACGTCCTGACTTTC. Full variable domain (outside the CDR3, taken from reference TRBV18 and TRBJ2-6): NAGVMQNPRHLVRRRGQEARLRCSPMKGHSHVYWYRQLPEEGLKFMVYLQKENIIDESGMPKERFSAEFPKEGPSILRIQQVVRGDSAAYFCASSPGGANVLTFGAGSRLTVL.

The chain joins TRBV9 to TRBJ1-1; TRBD1 agrees at 9 bases. The CDR3 has 15 residues. Trimming at V came to 0 bases and at J to 1 base, leaving 1 base not matched to a gene. In germline, CDR1 is SGDLS, CDR2 YYNGEE. The CDR3 reads CASSVEGQGNTEAFF. The DNA of the CDR3 is TGTGCCAGCAGCGTAGAGGGACAGGGGAACACTGAAGCTTTCTTT.

This sequence joins TRBV7-9 and TRBJ1-2; 8 bases are a match to TRBD1. The CDR3 loop spans 15 amino acids. CDR1 SEHNR and CDR2 FQNEAQ come from the germline V gene (reference sequence). V lost 5 bases and J lost 6; bases outside the gene matches: 11. This CDR3 is CASSPTWTGMNGYTF. The CDR3 DNA follows: TGTGCCAGCAGCCCTACCTGGACAGGGATGAATGGCTACACCTTC.

This chain joins TRBV5-4 and TRBJ1-6; tentatively, D is TRBD1 (6 bases). The CDR3 spans 15 residues. The germline gives CDR1 SGHNT, CDR2 YYREEE (reference sequence). V shed 4 bases and J shed 11 bases, with 19 bases lying between them. The CDR3 protein is CASSALDSNVTPLHF. The CDR3 DNA reads as TGTGCCAGCAGCGCCCTGGACAGCAACGTGACACCCCTCCACTTT. The complete variable domain, with remaining parts taken from reference TRBV5-4 and TRBJ1-6, reads ETGVTQSPTHLIKTRGQQVTLRCSSQSGHNTVSWYQQALGQGPQFIFQYYREEENGRGNFPPRFSGLQFPNYSSELNVNALELDDSALYLCASSALDSNVTPLHFGNGTRLTVT.

V is TRBV6-5 and J is TRBJ1-1, with D unclear. Germline V gives CDR1 MNHEY, CDR2 SVGAGI. The CDR3 length is 11 residues. With 8 bases removed from V and 4 bases from J, the gap between germline ends came to 8 bases. The CDR3 sequence is CASVRVTEAFF. Here the CDR3 DNA reads TGTGCCAGCGTCCGGGTCACTGAAGCTTTCTTT.

This clone was detected only a few times. This CDR3 is also generated by other DNA sequences in the sample. The chain is built from TRBV27 and TRBJ1-5, with 9 bases matching TRBD1. With V trimmed by 6 bases and J by 5 bases, 5 bases remained unmatched. This CDR3 comprises 14 residues. The germline V gene encodes CDR1 MNHEY and CDR2 SMNVEV (reference sequence). This CDR3 is CASSPDRGDQPQHF. CDR3 DNA sequence: TGTGCCAGCAGCCCAGACAGGGGGGATCAGCCCCAGCATTTT.

This chain connects TRBV27 to TRBJ2-5; 13 bases are shared with TRBD2. V dropped 6 bases and J dropped 3; count of bases not matched to a gene: 7. Germline-derived CDR1 and CDR2 are MNHEY and SMNVEV (reference sequence). There are 16 residues in the CDR3. The CDR3 loop reads CASSRLGLAGEETQYF. CDR3 coding DNA: TGTGCCAGCAGCCGCCTCGGACTAGCGGGGGAAGAGACCCAGTACTTC.

This chain uses TRBV7-2 with TRBJ2-5; unclear D gene. The CDR3 is made up of 13 amino acids. CDR1 and CDR2 (germline): SGHTA, FQGNSA. V was clipped by 2 bases and J by 0 bases, with 4 bases between them. The DNA for the CDR3 is TGTGCCAGCAGCTTATCTAACCAAGAGACCCAGTACTTC. It is translated as CASSLSNQETQYF. The full variable domain, rest sourced from reference TRBV7-2 and TRBJ2-5, is GAGVSQSPSNKVTEKGKDVELRCDPISGHTALYWYRQSLGQGLEFLIYFQGNSAPDKSGLPSDRFSAERTGGSVSTLTIQRTQQEDSAVYLCASSLSNQETQYFGPGTRLLVL.